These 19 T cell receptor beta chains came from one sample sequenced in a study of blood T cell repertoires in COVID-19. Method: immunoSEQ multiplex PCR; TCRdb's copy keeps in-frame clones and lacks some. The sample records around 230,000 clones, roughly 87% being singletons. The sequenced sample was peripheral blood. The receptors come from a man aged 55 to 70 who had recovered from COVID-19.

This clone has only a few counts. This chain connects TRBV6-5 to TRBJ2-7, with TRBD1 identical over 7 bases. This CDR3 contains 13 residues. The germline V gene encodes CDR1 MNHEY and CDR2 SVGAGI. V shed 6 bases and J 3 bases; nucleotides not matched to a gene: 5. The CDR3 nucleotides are TGTGCCAGCAGCCTGGACAGGTTCTACGAGCAGTACTTC. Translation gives CASSLDRFYEQYF.

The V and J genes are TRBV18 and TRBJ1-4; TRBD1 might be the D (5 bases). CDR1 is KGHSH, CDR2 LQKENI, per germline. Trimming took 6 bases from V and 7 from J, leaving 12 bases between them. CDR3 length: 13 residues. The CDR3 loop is CASSRGEVEKLFF. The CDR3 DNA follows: TGTGCCAGCTCCCGAGGGGAGGTTGAAAAACTGTTTTTT.

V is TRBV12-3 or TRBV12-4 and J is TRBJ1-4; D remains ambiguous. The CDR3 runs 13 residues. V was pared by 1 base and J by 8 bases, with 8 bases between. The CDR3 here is CASSLGFGEKLFF. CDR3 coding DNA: TGTGCCAGCAGTTTAGGATTCGGGGAAAAACTGTTTTTT.

CDR3 sequence reads: CATSDPGTSRDTQYF. The CDR3 nucleotides read TGTGCCACCAGTGACCCCGGGACTAGTAGGGATACGCAGTATTTT. The chain uses TRBV24-1 and TRBJ2-3, with 8 bases aligning to TRBD2. With V trimmed by 4 bases and J by 6 bases, 8 bases remained unmatched. The CDR3 is 15 amino acids. Germline assignment: CDR1 KGHDR and CDR2 SFDVKD.

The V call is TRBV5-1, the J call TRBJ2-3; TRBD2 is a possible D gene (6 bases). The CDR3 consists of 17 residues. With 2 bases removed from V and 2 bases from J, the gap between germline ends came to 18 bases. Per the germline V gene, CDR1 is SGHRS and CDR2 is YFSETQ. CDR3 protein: CASSLRPGAGITDTQYF. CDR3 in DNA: TGCGCCAGCAGCTTAAGGCCCGGTGCGGGGATCACAGATACGCAGTATTTT.

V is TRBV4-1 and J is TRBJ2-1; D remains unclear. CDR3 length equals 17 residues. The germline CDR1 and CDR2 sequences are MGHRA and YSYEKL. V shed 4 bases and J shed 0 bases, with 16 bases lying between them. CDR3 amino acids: CASSPTLTSSSYNEQFF. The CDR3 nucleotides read TGCGCCAGCAGCCCCACCCTCACGAGTAGCTCCTACAATGAGCAGTTCTTC.

This CDR3 reads CASKVTGTPNTEAFF. CDR3 nucleotide sequence: TGTGCCAGCAAAGTTACCGGGACTCCGAACACTGAAGCTTTCTTT. The V gene is TRBV6-5, the J gene TRBJ1-1, with a weak D call TRBD1 (5 bases). V was trimmed by 7 bases and J by 1 base, leaving 16 bases between them. The CDR3 length is 15 residues. CDR1 and CDR2 (germline): MNHEY, SVGAGI.

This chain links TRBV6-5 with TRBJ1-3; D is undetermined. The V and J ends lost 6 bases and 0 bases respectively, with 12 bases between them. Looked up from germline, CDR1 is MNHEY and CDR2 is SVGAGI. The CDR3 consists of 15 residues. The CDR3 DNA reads TGTGCCAGCAGCCAAAGCGAGCTCTCTGGAAACACCATATATTTT. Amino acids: CASSQSELSGNTIYF.

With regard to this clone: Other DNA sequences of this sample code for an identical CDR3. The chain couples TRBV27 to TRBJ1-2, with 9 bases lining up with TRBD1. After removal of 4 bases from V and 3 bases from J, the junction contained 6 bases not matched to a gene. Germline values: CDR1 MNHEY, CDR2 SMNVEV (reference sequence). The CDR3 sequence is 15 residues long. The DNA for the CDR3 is TGTGCCAGCAGTTCACCGGGACAGGGAGACTATGGCTACACCTTC. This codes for CASSSPGQGDYGYTF.

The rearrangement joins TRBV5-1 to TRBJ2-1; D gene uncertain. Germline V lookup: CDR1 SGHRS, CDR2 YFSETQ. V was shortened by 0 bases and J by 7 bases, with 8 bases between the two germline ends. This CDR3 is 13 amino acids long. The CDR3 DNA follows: TGCGCCAGCAGCTTGGCACTAACAAATGAGCAGTTCTTC. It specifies CASSLALTNEQFF.

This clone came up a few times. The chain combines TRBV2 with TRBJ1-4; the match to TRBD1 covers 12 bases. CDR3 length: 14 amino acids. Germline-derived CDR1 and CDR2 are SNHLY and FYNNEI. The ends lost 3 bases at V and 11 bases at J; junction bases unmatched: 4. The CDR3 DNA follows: TGTGCCAGCAGTGACGGGGACAGGGGGCAGAAACTGTTTTTT. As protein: CASSDGDRGQKLFF. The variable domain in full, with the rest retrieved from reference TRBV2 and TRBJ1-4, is EPEVTQTPSHQVTQMGQEVILRCVPISNHLYFYWYRQILGQKVEFLVSFYNNEISEKSEIFDDQFSVERPDGSNFTLKIRSTKLEDSAMYFCASSDGDRGQKLFFGSGTQLSVL.

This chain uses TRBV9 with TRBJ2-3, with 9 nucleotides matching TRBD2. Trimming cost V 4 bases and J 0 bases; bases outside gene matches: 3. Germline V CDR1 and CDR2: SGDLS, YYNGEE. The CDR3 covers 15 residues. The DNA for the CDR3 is TGTGCCAGCAGCAAGACTAGCGGAAGCACAGATACGCAGTATTTT. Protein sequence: CASSKTSGSTDTQYF.

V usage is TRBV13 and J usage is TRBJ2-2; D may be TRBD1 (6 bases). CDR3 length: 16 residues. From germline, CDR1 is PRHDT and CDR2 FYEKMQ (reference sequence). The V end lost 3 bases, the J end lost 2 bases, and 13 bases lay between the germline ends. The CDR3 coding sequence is TGTGCCAGCAGCTTTCCAGGACAGAAAAACACCGGGGAGCTGTTTTTT. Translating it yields CASSFPGQKNTGELFF.

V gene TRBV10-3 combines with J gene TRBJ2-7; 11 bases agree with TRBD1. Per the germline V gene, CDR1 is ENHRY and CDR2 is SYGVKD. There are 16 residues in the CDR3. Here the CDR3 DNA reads TGTGCCATCAGCGAGTCCGGGACAGGGGGCTCCTACGAGCAGTACGTC. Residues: CAISESGTGGSYEQYV.

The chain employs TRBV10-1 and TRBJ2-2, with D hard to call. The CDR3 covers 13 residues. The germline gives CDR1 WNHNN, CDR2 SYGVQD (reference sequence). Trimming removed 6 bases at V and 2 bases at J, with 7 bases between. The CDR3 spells CASSRHNTGELFF. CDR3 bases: TGCGCCAGCAGCCGACACAACACCGGGGAGCTGTTTTTT.

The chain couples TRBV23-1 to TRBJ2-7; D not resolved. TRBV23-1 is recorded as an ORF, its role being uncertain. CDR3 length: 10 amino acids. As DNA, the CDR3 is TGCGCCAGCAGTCAATCAAAGGAGAGCGTC. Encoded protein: CASSQSKESV.

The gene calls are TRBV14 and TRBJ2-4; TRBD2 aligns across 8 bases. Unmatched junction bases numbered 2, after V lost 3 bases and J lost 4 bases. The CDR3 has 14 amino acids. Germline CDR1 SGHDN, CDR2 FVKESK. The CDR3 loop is CASSQGLGKNIQYF. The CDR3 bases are TGTGCCAGCAGCCAGGGACTAGGTAAAAACATTCAGTACTTC.

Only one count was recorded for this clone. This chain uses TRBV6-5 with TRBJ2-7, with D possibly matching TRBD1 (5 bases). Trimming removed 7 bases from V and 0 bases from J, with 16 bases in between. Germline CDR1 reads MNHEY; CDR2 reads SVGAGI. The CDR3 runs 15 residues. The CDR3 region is CASTSLGVNSYEQYF. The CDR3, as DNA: TGTGCCAGCACCTCGTTAGGGGTGAACTCCTACGAGCAGTACTTC.

The CDR3 DNA reads as TGTGCCGTTACGAATCAAGGACAGGCGTACAATGAGCAGTTCTTC. Translating it yields CAVTNQGQAYNEQFF. The chain recombines TRBV2 with TRBJ2-1, with 7 positions matching TRBD1. Germline V gives CDR1 SNHLY, CDR2 FYNNEI. The CDR3 runs to 15 residues. With V trimmed by 11 bases and J by 4 bases, 14 bases remained unmatched.